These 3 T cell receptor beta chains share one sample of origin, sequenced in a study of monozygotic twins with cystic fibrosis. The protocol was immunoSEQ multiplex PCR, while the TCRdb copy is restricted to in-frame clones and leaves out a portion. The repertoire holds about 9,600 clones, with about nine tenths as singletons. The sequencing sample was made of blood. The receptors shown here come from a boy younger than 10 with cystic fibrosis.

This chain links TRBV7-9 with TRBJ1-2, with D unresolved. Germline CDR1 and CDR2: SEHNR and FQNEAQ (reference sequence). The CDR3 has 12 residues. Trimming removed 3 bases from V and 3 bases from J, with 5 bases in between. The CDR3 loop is CASSFEYYGYTF. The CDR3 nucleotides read TGTGCCAGCAGCTTCGAATACTATGGCTACACCTTC.

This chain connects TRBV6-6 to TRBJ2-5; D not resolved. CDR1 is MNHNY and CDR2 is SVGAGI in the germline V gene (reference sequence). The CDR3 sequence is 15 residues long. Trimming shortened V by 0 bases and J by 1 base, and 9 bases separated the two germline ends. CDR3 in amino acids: CASSYSPVSQETQYF. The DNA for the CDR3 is TGTGCCAGCAGTTACTCCCCAGTGAGCCAAGAGACCCAGTACTTC.

The CDR3 spells CASSQETRGTSTDTQYF. For the CDR3, the DNA is TGTGCCAGCAGCCAAGAGACCAGGGGGACTAGCACAGATACGCAGTATTTT. The genes are TRBV4-2 and TRBJ2-3, with a possible D match to TRBD1 (7 bases). V was trimmed by 0 bases and J by 0 bases, leaving 13 bases between them. CDR1 is LGHNA, CDR2 YNFKEQ, per germline. CDR3 size: 17 residues.